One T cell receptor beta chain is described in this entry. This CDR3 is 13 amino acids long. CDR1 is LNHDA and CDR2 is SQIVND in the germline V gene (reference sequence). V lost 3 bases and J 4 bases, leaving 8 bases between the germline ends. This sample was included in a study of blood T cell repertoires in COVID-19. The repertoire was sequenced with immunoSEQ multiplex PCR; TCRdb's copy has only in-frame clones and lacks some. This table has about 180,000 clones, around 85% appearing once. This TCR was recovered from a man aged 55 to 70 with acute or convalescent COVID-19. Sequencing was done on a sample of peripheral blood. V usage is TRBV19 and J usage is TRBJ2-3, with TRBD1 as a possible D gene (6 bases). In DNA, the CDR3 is TGTGCCAGTAGTATCCAGGGGTCAGATACGCAGTATTTT. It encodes CASSIQGSDTQYF.